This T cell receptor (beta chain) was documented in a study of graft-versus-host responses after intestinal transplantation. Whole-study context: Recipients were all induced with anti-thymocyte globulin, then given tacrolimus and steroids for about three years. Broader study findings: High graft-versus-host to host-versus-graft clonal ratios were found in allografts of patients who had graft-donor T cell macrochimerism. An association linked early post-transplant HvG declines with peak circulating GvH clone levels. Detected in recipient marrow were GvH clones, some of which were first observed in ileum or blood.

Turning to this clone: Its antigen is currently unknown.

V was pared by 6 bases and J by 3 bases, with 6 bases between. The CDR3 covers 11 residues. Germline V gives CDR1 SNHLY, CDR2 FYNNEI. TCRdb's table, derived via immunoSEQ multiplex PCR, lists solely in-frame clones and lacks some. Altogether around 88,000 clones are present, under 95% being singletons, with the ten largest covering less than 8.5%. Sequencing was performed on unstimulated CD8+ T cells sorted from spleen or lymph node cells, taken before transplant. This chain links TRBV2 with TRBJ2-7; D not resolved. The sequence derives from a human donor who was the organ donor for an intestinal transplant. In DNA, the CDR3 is TGTGCCAGCAGCGAGAACTACGAGCAGTACTTC. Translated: CASSENYEQYF.